Listed here are 27 T cell receptor beta chains from one sample, sequenced in a study of post-analysis software for immune sequencing data. Unique molecular identifiers had been added to the TCR beta cDNA libraries. TCRdb redid the calling of the PCR reads with MiXCR, one entry per CDR3 protein. This sample carries 160,000 or so distinct CDR3 sequences, around 36% of them seen once, and the ten largest clones take 25% to 35%. Here the sequenced sample was blood, taken after autologous hematopoietic stem cell transplantation. The receptors were sampled from a girl aged 5 to 17 with multiple sclerosis.

This clonotype turned up a few times. This sequence joins TRBV7-2 and TRBJ2-7; D may correspond to TRBD1 or TRBD2 (5 bases each). This CDR3 has 15 amino acids. V lost 2 bases and J lost 2, with 13 bases in between. Germline values: CDR1 SGHTA, CDR2 FQGNSA. The CDR3 loop reads CASSLSADTTYEQYF. The CDR3 DNA follows: TGTGCCAGCAGCTTATCAGCGGACACCACCTACGAGCAGTACTTC.

The sample holds a few counts of this clonotype. V and J are TRBV7-8 and TRBJ2-3; D is perhaps TRBD2 (6 bases). The V end was cut by 8 bases, the J end by 6 bases, with 21 bases between. The CDR3 totals 15 residues. Germline loops: CDR1 SGHVS, CDR2 FQNEAQ. CDR3: CASRDWRGPLDTQYF. The CDR3 bases are TGTGCCAGCCGAGACTGGCGGGGTCCTCTGGATACGCAGTATTTT.

The J gene is TRBJ1-5, the V gene TRBV20-1, with 8 bases identical to TRBD1. CDR1 and CDR2 from the germline V gene are DFQATT and SNEGSKA (reference sequence). The CDR3 is made up of 14 amino acids. After removal of 6 bases from V and 3 bases from J, the junction contained 7 bases not matched to a gene. CDR3 sequence reads: CSATQGAFNQPQHF. The CDR3 nucleotides are TGCAGTGCAACTCAGGGGGCTTTCAATCAGCCCCAGCATTTT.

On this clonotype itself: At one end the junction does not follow the germline gene, possibly because of a read error. The CDR3 protein is CSVAKTGTSTDTQYF. In DNA, the CDR3 is TGCAGCGTAGCAAAGACAGGGACTAGCACGGATACGCAGTATTTT. The chain couples TRBV29-1 to TRBJ2-3; 9 bases map to TRBD2. The CDR3 consists of 15 residues. Germline CDR1 is SQVTM and CDR2 is ANQGSEA.

The chain joins TRBV24-1 to TRBJ2-1; the D call may be TRBD1 or TRBD2 (6 bases each). The CDR3 is made up of 18 amino acids. Germline V gene lookup returns CDR1 KGHDR and CDR2 SFDVKD. Trimming removed 2 bases at V and 2 bases at J, with 18 bases between. CDR3: CATSDSGEDRGTYNEQFF. The CDR3, as DNA: TGTGCCACCAGTGATTCTGGGGAGGACAGAGGGACCTACAATGAGCAGTTCTTC.

This clonotype occurred a few times. The chain joins TRBV30 to TRBJ2-7; 7 bases match TRBD1. V lost 4 bases and J lost 2; bases outside the gene matches: 2. The length of the CDR3 is 12 residues. CDR1 GTSNPN and CDR2 SVGIG come from the germline V gene (reference sequence). The DNA of the CDR3 is TGTGCCTGGAAACAGGGGACCTACGAGCAGTACTTC. Residues: CAWKQGTYEQYF.

Worth noting for this clonotype: This may stem from a read error, because a much larger clone lies one nucleotide away. The rearrangement uses TRBV7-6 and TRBJ2-1; D might be TRBD2 (6 bases). Germline V CDR1 and CDR2: SGHVS, FNYEAQ. The V end lost 5 bases, the J end lost 10 bases, and 18 bases lay between the germline ends. There are 14 residues in the CDR3. Here the CDR3 reads CASSIQGGPYEQFF. The DNA for the CDR3 is TGTGCCAGCAGCATCCAGGGAGGACCCTACGAGCAGTTCTTC. Full variable domain (outside the CDR3, taken from reference TRBV7-6 and TRBJ2-1): GAGVSQSPRYKVTKRGQDVALRCDPISGHVSLYWYRQALGQGPEFLTYFNYEAQQDKSGLPNDRFSAERPEGSISTLTIQRTEQRDSAMYRCASSIQGGPYEQFFGPGTRLTVL.

This clonotype was counted only a few times. This chain connects TRBV12-3 or TRBV12-4 to TRBJ1-1; D remains ambiguous. The CDR3 spans 13 residues. Trimming removed 3 bases at V and 4 bases at J, with 9 bases between. The DNA of the CDR3 is TGTGCCAGCAGTTTGAACGAGGGCACTGAAGCTTTCTTT. Its protein is CASSLNEGTEAFF.

This clonotype has only a few counts. The chain recombines TRBV20-1 with TRBJ2-1, with TRBD2 matching 9 bases. Germline V gene lookup returns CDR1 DFQATT and CDR2 SNEGSKA (reference sequence). V was pared by 1 base and J by 4 bases, with 8 bases of the junction left unmatched. This CDR3 is built from 16 residues. The CDR3 DNA reads as TGCAGTGCTAGAGTTGTAGCGGGAGTCGGGTACAATGAGCAGTTCTTC. Protein sequence: CSARVVAGVGYNEQFF.

This sequence joins TRBV4-2 and TRBJ2-3; 8 bases match TRBD2. Germline V gives CDR1 LGHNA, CDR2 YNFKEQ. Losses at the gene ends were 0 bases for V and 0 bases for J; bases not matched to a gene: 2. This CDR3 is built from 16 residues. CDR3 bases: TGTGCCAGCAGCCAAGAGCCTAGCGGGAGCACAGATACGCAGTATTTT. It yields the protein CASSQEPSGSTDTQYF.

The V call is TRBV11-2, the J call TRBJ2-5; weak D call: TRBD2 (5 bases). CDR3 length equals 14 residues. V was shortened by 1 base and J by 5 bases, with 11 bases between the two germline ends. Germline assignment: CDR1 SGHAT and CDR2 FQNNGV. CDR3 bases: TGTGCCAGCAGCTTAGTCGGGGAAGGGGAGACCCAGTACTTC. It yields the protein CASSLVGEGETQYF.

This chain connects TRBV21-1 to TRBJ2-7; the D segment call TRBD1 is taken from the table without a DNA check. TRBV21-1 is noted as a pseudogene. This CDR3 comprises 21 residues. The CDR3 is CASRETNFDELDSGAAYEQYF. The CDR3 bases are TGTGCCAGCAGGGAAACGAATTTCGATGAGCTAGACAGCGGGGCAGCCTACGAGCAGTACTTC.

Worth noting for this clonotype: Since a much larger clone is just one base distant, this may be a read error. This rearrangement joins TRBV20-1 to TRBJ2-1; 8 positions agree with TRBD2. The closer fit of TRBJ2-7 to the DNA end suggests the J call may be wrong. Germline V gives CDR1 DFQATT, CDR2 SNEGSKA (reference sequence). The CDR3 extends over 16 amino acids. The CDR3 DNA reads TGCAGTGCTAGAGTCCTAGCGGGCACCTCCTACAATGAGCAGTACTTC. This gives the protein CSARVLAGTSYNEQYF.

J is TRBJ2-2 and V is TRBV28, with a weak D call TRBD2 (6 bases). V was cut by 2 bases and J by 0 bases, with 7 bases left in between. The germline V gene encodes CDR1 MDHEN and CDR2 SYDVKM. The length of the CDR3 is 15 residues. The CDR3 protein is CASSLRRANTGELFF. The CDR3 coding sequence is TGTGCCAGCAGTTTACGGAGGGCGAACACCGGGGAGCTGTTTTTT.

The chain couples TRBV24-1 to TRBJ2-3; 8 nucleotides match TRBD1. The CDR3 runs to 16 residues. Germline V CDR1 and CDR2: KGHDR, SFDVKD. V lost 3 bases and J lost 0; bases outside the gene matches: 4. CDR3 sequence: CATSDGNRGSTDTQYF. The CDR3 coding sequence is TGTGCCACCAGTGATGGGAACAGGGGGAGCACAGATACGCAGTATTTT.

CDR3 sequence reads: CAWKGGSTDTQYF. The DNA for the CDR3 is TGTGCCTGGAAGGGGGGGAGCACAGATACGCAGTATTTT. The chain joins TRBV30 to TRBJ2-3, with D possibly being TRBD2 (7 bases). The CDR3 has 13 amino acids. CDR1 is GTSNPN, CDR2 SVGIG, per germline (reference sequence). Trimming took 4 bases from V and 0 from J, leaving 8 bases between them.

In its sample, this clonotype was seen a few times. The chain joins TRBV7-2 to TRBJ2-3; tentative D call: TRBD2 (6 bases). This CDR3 comprises 19 residues. Trimming removed 5 bases from V and 1 base from J, with 25 bases in between. Germline V lookup: CDR1 SGHTA, CDR2 FQGNSA. In nucleotides, the CDR3 is TGTGCCAGCAGCCCCAGTGGGCGGGGAAGGCTATTTGGCACAGATACGCAGTATTTT. Translated, it gives CASSPSGRGRLFGTDTQYF.

The CDR3 coding sequence is TGTGCCAGCACCAAAACGTACGGGGAAAACATTCAGTACTTC. Translating it yields CASTKTYGENIQYF. The rearrangement links TRBV7-9 to TRBJ2-4; perhaps TRBD2 as D (5 bases). CDR3 length: 14 residues. Trimming removed 7 bases at V and 5 bases at J, with 15 bases between. The V gene's germline CDR1 is SEHNR and CDR2 FQNEAQ (reference sequence).

The gene calls are TRBV11-2 and TRBJ1-1; no definite D call. Germline V lookup: CDR1 SGHAT, CDR2 FQNNGV. Trimming shortened V by 4 bases and J by 0 bases, and 21 bases separated the two germline ends. The CDR3 is 18 amino acids. CDR3 sequence reads: CASSSRHLFRTVNTEAFF. The CDR3 DNA is TGTGCCAGCAGCTCTAGACATCTTTTCCGGACGGTGAACACTGAAGCTTTCTTT. Full variable domain (missing parts from reference TRBV11-2 and TRBJ1-1): EAGVAQSPRYKIIEKRQSVAFWCNPISGHATLYWYQQILGQGPKLLIQFQNNGVVDDSQLPKDRFSAERLKGVDSTLKIQPAKLEDSAVYLCASSSRHLFRTVNTEAFFGQGTRLTVV.

This clonotype has more than one count but fewer than ten. The chain has TRBV5-4 and TRBJ2-1; 7 nucleotides match TRBD2. CDR1 is SGHNT and CDR2 is YYREEE in the germline V gene (reference sequence). V lost 0 bases to trimming and J lost 9 bases; unmatched junction nucleotides: 9. CDR3 size: 15 residues. CDR3 sequence: CASSLAKAGDLEQFF. The CDR3 DNA reads TGTGCCAGCAGCTTGGCCAAGGCGGGAGACCTTGAGCAGTTCTTC.

The rearrangement joins TRBV7-6 to TRBJ2-1; 11 bases are a match to TRBD2. With V trimmed by 5 bases and J by 10 bases, 7 bases remained unmatched. This CDR3 is 14 amino acids long. The germline gives CDR1 SGHVS, CDR2 FNYEAQ. CDR3 nucleotides: TGTGCCAGCAGCGGGCTAGCGGGAGGTTGGGAGCAGTTCTTC. Amino acids: CASSGLAGGWEQFF.

The chain is built from TRBV7-9 and TRBJ2-1, with 9 bases that match TRBD2. CDR1 and CDR2 (germline): SEHNR, FQNEAQ (reference sequence). V lost 5 bases, J lost 6 bases, and 8 bases stayed unmatched. The CDR3 extends over 15 amino acids. The CDR3: CASSPRLADFNEQFF. CDR3 sequence (DNA): TGTGCCAGCAGCCCAAGACTAGCGGACTTCAATGAGCAGTTCTTC.

V usage is TRBV7-3 and J usage is TRBJ2-3, with D uncertain. The V end was cut by 1 base, the J end by 2 bases, with 7 bases between. Germline V lookup: CDR1 SGHTA, CDR2 FQGTGA. This CDR3 contains 14 residues. CDR3 amino acids: CASSLSPYTDTQYF. CDR3 bases: TGTGCCAGCAGCTTAAGTCCGTACACAGATACGCAGTATTTT.

This clonotype occurred a few times. The V gene is TRBV18, the J gene TRBJ1-2, with D uncertain. Germline values: CDR1 KGHSH, CDR2 LQKENI. The CDR3 runs to 12 residues. V lost 6 bases and J lost 5, with 10 bases in between. CDR3 protein: CASSPEAYGYTF. CDR3 nucleotide sequence: TGTGCCAGCTCGCCAGAGGCGTATGGCTACACCTTC.

This sequence joins TRBV20-1 and TRBJ2-2; D call uncertain. Deletions cut 0 bases from V and 4 bases from J, with 6 bases between. Germline V gene data show CDR1 as DFQATT and CDR2 as SNEGSKA (reference sequence). The CDR3 has 13 residues. CDR3 region: CSARDGRTGELFF. The CDR3, as DNA: TGCAGTGCTAGAGATGGCCGCACCGGGGAGCTGTTTTTT.

This clonotype was counted between two and nine times. This chain connects TRBV13 to TRBJ1-4; TRBD1 aligns across 8 bases. Germline V CDR1 and CDR2: PRHDT, FYEKMQ (reference sequence). This CDR3 contains 15 residues. J gave up 6 bases and V 5 bases, and 8 bases lay outside the gene matches. The chain's CDR3 is CASSPLGQGDEKLFF. The CDR3 nucleotides read TGTGCCAGCAGCCCGCTAGGACAGGGCGATGAAAAACTGTTTTTT.

The chain joins TRBV4-2 to TRBJ2-4, with 8 bases fitting TRBD2. Losses at the gene ends were 4 bases for V and 10 bases for J; bases not matched to a gene: 12. CDR3 length: 15 amino acids. Germline V gene data show CDR1 as LGHNA and CDR2 as YNFKEQ. The CDR3 nucleotides read TGTGCCAGCAGCCCGGTCGGGGGGGGCCGTCTTATTCAGTACTTC. Translated, it gives CASSPVGGGRLIQYF.